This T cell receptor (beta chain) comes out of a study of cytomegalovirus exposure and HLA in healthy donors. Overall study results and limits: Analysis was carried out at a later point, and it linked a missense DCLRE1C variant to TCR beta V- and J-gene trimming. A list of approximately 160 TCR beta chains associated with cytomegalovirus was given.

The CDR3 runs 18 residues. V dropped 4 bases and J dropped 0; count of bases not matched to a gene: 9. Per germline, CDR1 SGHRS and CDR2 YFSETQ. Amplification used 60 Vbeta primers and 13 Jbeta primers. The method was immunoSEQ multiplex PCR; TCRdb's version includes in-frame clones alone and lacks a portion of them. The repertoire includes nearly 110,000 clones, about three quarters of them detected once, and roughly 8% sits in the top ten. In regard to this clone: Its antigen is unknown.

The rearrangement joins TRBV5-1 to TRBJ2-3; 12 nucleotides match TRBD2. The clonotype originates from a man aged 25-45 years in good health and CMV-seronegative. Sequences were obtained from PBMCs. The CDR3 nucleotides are TGCGCCAGCAGCCCCGGACTAGCGGGGCCGTTTAGCACAGATACGCAGTATTTT. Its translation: CASSPGLAGPFSTDTQYF.